This T cell receptor beta chain was observed in a study of shared clonotypes between healthy human individuals. Note on this clone: Antigen specificity is unknown.

This was a deep-level run. The table came from immunoSEQ multiplex PCR; TCRdb's copy has only in-frame clones and leaves some out. The data hold around 2,000,000 clones, with approximately 95% observed a single time. The CDR3 contains 17 residues. Germline-derived CDR1 and CDR2 are ENHRY and SYGVKD. The V and J ends lost 4 bases and 2 bases, in that order; junction bases with no gene match: 7. Study-wide points: On the whole, naive subsets had larger estimated richness than memory subsets had.

This sequence joins TRBV10-3 and TRBJ2-3, with 12 bases that match TRBD2. The receptor was derived from a man aged 18 to 30 in good health. Sequencing used naive CD4+ T cells sorted from blood. Subset indicated: CD45RA+ positively selected. The CDR3 loop reads CAISGPLAGGPTDTQYF. The CDR3 bases are TGTGCCATCAGTGGGCCGCTAGCGGGGGGGCCCACAGATACGCAGTATTTT.